This entry describes one T cell receptor beta chain. This clonotype occurred once. Which antigen it targets is not known. Base qualities are missing; no much larger clone stands one base away. Libraries were made using 5' RACE. Reads for this sample came from an Illumina HiSeq 2500. The second PCR ran for about 6 to 12 cycles and used a J-beta primer mix along with a sample-barcoded 5' primer. A unique molecular identifier was introduced onto each TCR beta cDNA molecule by a template-switch 5' adaptor carrying 12 random nucleotides. Each sample yielded at least 2.5 million CDR3-containing paired-end reads. First-strand cDNA synthesis was performed from all RNA using the Mint cDNA synthesis kit, with priming by a TRBC-specific oligonucleotide. Following uracil-DNA glycosylase treatment, all cDNA underwent a first 18-cycle PCR with the universal primers M1SS and BC2_uni_R. The published analysis was carried out like this. For normalization, 1 million high-quality reads were randomly selected from each sample, with every read carrying a distinct molecular identifier. Reads sharing molecular identifiers were discarded rather than binned into consensus sequences. MiTCR, with a Q25 quality threshold and the strictest error-elimination algorithm, was used for CDR3 identification, clonotype clustering and error correction. A nonparametric unseen species model using Euler transformation provided a lower-bound estimate of total TCR beta diversity. In TCRdb, the public reads were trimmed at Q25 with fastp and aligned with MiXCR, with productive beta chains retained. All rows with the same CDR3 protein become a single entry with the most common DNA and genes. Clone size and V and J calls follow TCRdb, not the original study. The sample profile shows 2 million or so distinct CDR3 sequences; about 50% of them were found once. The top ten clonotypes cover roughly 2.1% of the sample.

The data belong to a study of blood T cells in healthy people across ages (dated by TCRdb to the mid-2010s). The study in broad terms: In model experiments, roughly one uniquely barcoded TCR beta cDNA molecule per two T cells was captured by template switching. Using deep sequencing normalized with unique cDNA molecular identifiers, the study measured how TCR beta repertoire diversity changes with age. Four age groups were formed from the donors: young (average roughly 15 years), middle-aged (approximately 41), aged (about 62) and long-lived (roughly 88). Donors of different ages were randomly distributed across sequencing lanes to avoid experimental bias. For two donors (one aged 18 to 29 and one aged 80 or older), the study analyzed two additional independent replicas of 1 million unique cDNA reads from the same blood draw. The investigation overall reported the following: Compared with the aged group, the long-lived group had more naive CD4+ T cells, fewer expanded clones and increased TCR diversity, a pattern suggesting age selection. As age increased, observed TCR beta diversity per million T cells dropped in a roughly linear way, and a significant reduction was already evident by age about 40. Observed TCR beta diversity correlated strongly with the percentage of naive T cells measured by flow cytometry. Since profiling was done on bulk unsorted PBMCs, naive and antigen-experienced compartments could not be conclusively compared. Because donor CMV infection status was unknown, age-related changes in expanded clonotypes were potentially confounded. Estimates of total diversity from one million sequenced T cells were regarded as lower bounds and underestimates.

Donors were under 40 systemically healthy Caucasian individuals from Russia aged roughly 6 to 100 years. Approximately 9.7 milliliters of peripheral blood were drawn from each donor into EDTA-treated Vacutainer tubes. PBMCs were isolated by Ficoll-Paque density-gradient centrifugation, with at least 6 million obtained per sample. Total RNA, at least 6 micrograms per sample, was extracted from PBMCs with Trizol reagent. Naive CD45RAhigh/CD27high T cell percentages were measured by flow cytometry on a PBMC aliquot from every donor. V loses 7 bases of germline sequence and J loses 6 bases, and the interval between the two ends is 9 bases. The CDR3 runs 12 residues from the cysteine to the phenylalanine. Only the CDR3 DNA is retained, 36 bases long and in frame from the first base.

This receptor was taken from a woman in her 40s in good health. Sequenced: blood. The receptor chain draws on TRBV12-3 or TRBV12-4 and TRBJ2-2; no D segment can be confidently identified. At the DNA level, the sequence is TGTGCCAGCACCAAAGAGGCCGGGGAGCTGTTTTTT. Its product reads: CASTKEAGELFF.